This T cell receptor beta chain was found in a study of tissue T cells after allogeneic stem cell transplantation. Comments on this clone: Its target is not known. Gene and germline names: mouse.

Study-level results: Sampling depth was limited, and the cohort was small and clinically varied. Shared clones across patients were few; motif clustering revealed tissue-specific shared signatures.

Only in-frame clones appear in the TCRdb table, and some are missing; sequencing was by immunoSEQ multiplex PCR. The data hold some 48,000 clones, with around 70% observed a single time. The receptor was derived from a pool of C57BL/6 mice in good health. Sequencing used sorted cells pooled from one or two spleens.

Incomplete CDR3 DNA: TGTGCCAGCAGGGACAACTATGCTGAGCAGTTC. Protein product: CASRDNYAEQF. The complete CDR3 protein is CASRDNYAEQFF. J is TRBJ2-1 and V is TRBV19; D gene ambiguous. The observed sequence ends 1 residue before the CDR3 terminus, with the missing tail filled in from the germline J gene. This CDR3 is 12 amino acids long. V was pared by 5 bases and J by 1 base, with 4 bases between. Germline V gives CDR1 FNHDT, CDR2 SITEND (reference sequence).